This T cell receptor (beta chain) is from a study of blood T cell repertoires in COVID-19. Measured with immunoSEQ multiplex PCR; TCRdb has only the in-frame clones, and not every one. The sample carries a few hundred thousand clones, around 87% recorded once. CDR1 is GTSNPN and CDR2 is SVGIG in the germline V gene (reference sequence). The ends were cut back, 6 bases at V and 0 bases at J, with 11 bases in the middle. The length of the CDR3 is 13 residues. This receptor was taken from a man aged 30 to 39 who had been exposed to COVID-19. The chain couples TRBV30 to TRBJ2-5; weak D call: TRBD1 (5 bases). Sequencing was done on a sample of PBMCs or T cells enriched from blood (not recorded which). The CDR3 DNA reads TGTGCCTGCGCAACGGACAACCAAGAGACCCAGTACTTC. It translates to CACATDNQETQYF.